The rows below give T cell receptor beta chains drawn from one sample of a study of shared clonotypes between healthy human individuals. Libraries were prepared by immunoSEQ multiplex PCR; TCRdb keeps only in-frame clonotypes and omits some of them. Here the sample spans roughly 1 million clones, about three quarters being singletons. The sequencing input was memory CD4+ T cells sorted from blood. These receptors were obtained from a man aged 18 to 30 in good health. Both conserved end residues are part of each CDR3. Size is stated for part of the rows, as once, few or many counts, or as a class when the clone is expanded.

j_gene	v_gene	abundance	CDR3aa
TRBJ2-1	TRBV10-3	NA	CAISESPLAVYNEQFF
TRBJ2-3	TRBV18	NA	CASSPQVGGTDTQYF
TRBJ2-2	TRBV6-5	few	CASSYSYPTGELFF
TRBJ2-6	TRBV11-2	NA	CASSPGTGTSGANVLTF
TRBJ2-3	TRBV7-2	NA	CASSLEIAGGDTQYF
TRBJ2-4	TRBV5-1	NA	CASSRGQGGIQYF
TRBJ2-4	TRBV5-4	NA	CASSLGGPVNIQYF
TRBJ1-1	TRBV30	NA	CAWSSGTEAFF
TRBJ2-1	TRBV2	once	CASSPGLAGAREQFF
TRBJ2-2	TRBV2	NA	CASTVTGGTGELFF
TRBJ2-7	TRBV29-1	once	CSVVRLNEQYF
TRBJ1-1	TRBV29-1	NA	CSPQLFTNTEAFF
TRBJ1-6	TRBV5-6	NA	CASSLTEGAGSPLHF